This T cell receptor beta chain emerged from a study of identical twins. The germline V gene encodes CDR1 MNHEY and CDR2 SMNVEV (reference sequence). The CDR3 sequence is 15 residues long. The V segment lost 2 bases and the J segment 11 bases; nucleotides outside the gene matches: 9. With no exceptions, donors were healthy Caucasians. The study, taken as a whole, reports: It was out-of-frame TCR alpha sharing in monozygotic twins that models underestimated. Fewer insertions were carried by abundant cord blood beta clonotypes, but none was seen in memory repertoires.

Remarks on this clonotype: The antigen remains unidentified. A clone one base away is much larger, so this may be a read error.

Template switching added a universal primer site; cDNA carried unique molecular identifiers. TCRdb processed the 5' RACE reads anew with MiXCR; each CDR3 protein has one entry. The data show around 1.7 million distinct CDR3 sequences, about 32% seen once. The chain has TRBV27 and TRBJ2-5; 12 positions match TRBD2. The TCR sequence derives from a newborn girl in good health. The source material was cord blood. This CDR3 is CASSLRGLAGNEQYF. As DNA, the CDR3 is TGTGCCAGCAGTTTAAGGGGACTAGCGGGCAATGAGCAGTACTTC.